Below are 17 T cell receptor beta chains sequenced from a single sample in a study of naive and memory T cell subsets (TCRdb year 2017). Using 3' ligation of a UMI-containing oligonucleotide to TCR cDNA, the study laid out a robust and sensitive protocol to amplify, sequence and analyze TCRs. The library was generated by 5' RACE. TCRdb shows the sequencer as Illumina MiSeq. The ligated cDNA was amplified in four rounds of PCR with nested alpha and beta constant region primers together with the SP2 primer. The public reads were reprocessed in TCRdb via fastp at Q25 and MiXCR, keeping in-frame beta chains. Rows with a matching CDR3 protein are joined into one entry that keeps the most common DNA and genes. Across this sample there are roughly 62,000 distinct CDR3 sequences, with about 7.2% seen only once. The ten biggest clones cover around 10% of the sample. These TCRs come from a male donor in good health.

This clonotype occurred a few times. This chain uses TRBV30 with TRBJ2-1, with 15 bases identical to TRBD2. The trim removed 2 bases at V and 7 bases at J, leaving 3 bases unmatched. The CDR3 loop spans 15 amino acids. The germline V gene has CDR1 GTSNPN and CDR2 SVGIG (reference sequence). The CDR3 protein is CAWSLGLAGGNEQFF. CDR3 DNA sequence: TGTGCCTGGAGTTTGGGACTAGCGGGAGGAAATGAGCAGTTCTTC. Full variable domain (missing parts from reference TRBV30 and TRBJ2-1): SQTIHQWPATLVQPVGSPLSLECTVEGTSNPNLYWYRQAAGRGLQLLFYSVGIGQISSEVPQNLSASRPQDRQFILSSKKLLLSDSGFYLCAWSLGLAGGNEQFFGPGTRLTVL.

About this clonotype itself: At one boundary the junction diverges from the germline segment, which might be a read error. This chain uses TRBV7-2 with TRBJ1-3; D is uncertain. CDR1 and CDR2 from the germline V gene are SGHTA and FQGNSA. This CDR3 has 15 residues. CDR3 DNA sequence: TGTGCCAGCTCCAAGTCAAGGAGCTCTGGAAAAACCATATATTTT. Residues: CASSKSRSSGKTIYF. Looking up the rest from reference TRBV7-2 and TRBJ1-3 gives the full variable domain: GAGVSQSPSNKVTEKGKDVELRCDPISGHTALYWYRQSLGQGLEFLIYFQGNSAPDKSGLPSDRFSAERTGGSVSTLTIQRTQQEDSAVYLCASSKSRSSGKTIYFGEGSWLTVV.

This clonotype has a count of ten or more. The chain employs TRBV18 and TRBJ2-7; a possible D gene is TRBD2 (5 bases). The CDR3 contains 13 residues. The V end was cut by 3 bases, the J end by 2 bases, with 8 bases between. Germline loops: CDR1 KGHSH, CDR2 LQKENI. This CDR3 is CASSPTGTYEQYF. CDR3 nucleotides: TGTGCCAGCTCACCGACGGGAACCTACGAGCAGTACTTC. Full variable domain (missing parts from reference TRBV18 and TRBJ2-7): NAGVMQNPRHLVRRRGQEARLRCSPMKGHSHVYWYRQLPEEGLKFMVYLQKENIIDESGMPKERFSAEFPKEGPSILRIQQVVRGDSAAYFCASSPTGTYEQYFGPGTRLTVT.

The DNA for the CDR3 is TGTGCCAGCAGCGTAGCTCATAACACTGAAGCTTTCTTT. Encoded protein: CASSVAHNTEAFF. The rearrangement uses TRBV9 and TRBJ1-1; unclear D gene. The V end lost 0 bases, the J end lost 2 bases, and 5 bases lay between the germline ends. Germline lookup yields CDR1 SGDLS and CDR2 YYNGEE. CDR3 length: 13 amino acids.

This clonotype was observed at least ten times. The V gene is TRBV5-1, the J gene TRBJ2-1, with D unresolved. Germline assignment: CDR1 SGHRS and CDR2 YFSETQ. The CDR3 runs 15 residues. V was trimmed by 0 bases and J by 4 bases, leaving 11 bases between them. For the CDR3, the DNA is TGCGCCAGCAGCTTGGAGGTGTTAGGGTACAATGAGCAGTTCTTC. This translates into CASSLEVLGYNEQFF.

This clonotype came up many times. The genes are TRBV12-3 or TRBV12-4 and TRBJ1-1; D perhaps matches TRBD1 (5 bases). V gave up 2 bases and J gave up 5 bases, with 12 bases separating them. There are 14 residues in the CDR3. CDR3 region: CASSLSGRRTEAFF. CDR3 DNA: TGTGCCAGCAGTTTATCGGGGCGGCGGACTGAAGCTTTCTTT.

On this clonotype: A junction end diverges from the germline sequence, so it may reflect a read error. The chain has TRBV5-1 and TRBJ2-7; 7 positions match TRBD2. Germline lookup yields CDR1 SGHRS and CDR2 YFSETQ. This CDR3 has 15 residues. In DNA form, the CDR3 reads TGCGCCAGCACCTTGACGGCGGGGGAATTCTACGAGCAGTACTTC. Its protein is CASTLTAGEFYEQYF.

This clonotype was seen at least ten times. CDR3 amino acids: CASSATGQETQYF. The CDR3 DNA follows: TGTGCCAGCAGTGCGACAGGCCAAGAGACCCAGTACTTC. The gene calls are TRBV6-1 and TRBJ2-5; D may be TRBD1 (6 bases). The CDR3 has 13 residues. From germline, CDR1 is MNHNS and CDR2 SASEGT. V lost 4 bases and J lost 1, with 7 bases in between.

This clonotype appeared many times. The V and J genes are TRBV3-1 and TRBJ1-2; D possibly corresponds to TRBD1 (5 bases). Germline CDR1 LGHDT, CDR2 YNNKEL (reference sequence). CDR3 size: 15 residues. V was clipped by 6 bases and J by 5 bases, with 19 bases between them. The chain's CDR3 is CASRTAGTSLYGYTF. The CDR3 nucleotides read TGTGCCAGCAGGACCGCCGGGACTTCACTGTATGGCTACACCTTC.

The genes are TRBV2 and TRBJ2-2; either TRBD1 or TRBD2 may supply D (5 bases each). Germline V CDR1 and CDR2: SNHLY, FYNNEI. Trimming took off 6 bases at V and 6 bases at J, with 8 bases between the two ends. The CDR3 is 12 amino acids. Written as DNA, the CDR3 is TGTGCCAGCAGCGGGACGTCCGGGGAGCTGTTTTTT. Translated: CASSGTSGELFF. Full variable domain (remainder filled in from reference TRBV2 and TRBJ2-2): EPEVTQTPSHQVTQMGQEVILRCVPISNHLYFYWYRQILGQKVEFLVSFYNNEISEKSEIFDDQFSVERPDGSNFTLKIRSTKLEDSAMYFCASSGTSGELFFGEGSRLTVL.

The rearrangement joins TRBV7-9 to TRBJ2-2; D possibly uses TRBD1 or TRBD2 (7 bases each). V was pared by 2 bases and J by 7 bases, with 20 bases between. The length of the CDR3 is 17 residues. Germline-derived CDR1 and CDR2 are SEHNR and FQNEAQ (reference sequence). This CDR3 is CASSLSRGGTDDGELFF. CDR3 bases: TGTGCCAGCAGCTTATCAAGGGGAGGGACAGACGACGGGGAGCTGTTTTTT.

In its sample, this clonotype was seen a few times. The chain has TRBV27 and TRBJ2-7; D possibly matches TRBD1 or TRBD2 (5 bases each). Germline V lookup: CDR1 MNHEY, CDR2 SMNVEV (reference sequence). Trimming shortened V by 5 bases and J by 0 bases, and 14 bases separated the two germline ends. CDR3 size: 15 residues. CDR3 nucleotides: TGTGCCAGCAGTCCCTCTCCGGGGCCCTCCTACGAGCAGTACTTC. Its protein is CASSPSPGPSYEQYF.

There are a few counts of this clonotype. The genes are TRBV7-9 and TRBJ2-7, with unresolved D. CDR1 and CDR2 (germline): SEHNR, FQNEAQ (reference sequence). This CDR3 is 13 amino acids long. Trimming took off 5 bases at V and 2 bases at J, with 10 bases between the two ends. CDR3 amino acids: CASSASSAYEQYF. The CDR3 region has the DNA TGTGCCAGCAGCGCCTCCTCAGCCTACGAGCAGTACTTC.

This clonotype was seen repeatedly, ten times or more. This chain connects TRBV27 to TRBJ2-7; TRBD2 matches at 9 bases. In germline, CDR1 is MNHEY, CDR2 SMNVEV (reference sequence). The CDR3 extends over 14 amino acids. V lost 3 bases and J lost 2; bases outside the gene matches: 2. The CDR3 DNA reads as TGTGCCAGCAGTTTTGCGGGAGGGCCCTACGAGCAGTACTTC. Its protein product is CASSFAGGPYEQYF.

This clonotype was observed at least ten times. V gene TRBV6-2 or TRBV6-3 combines with J gene TRBJ1-4; 9 nucleotides align to TRBD1. Germline V lookup: CDR1 MNHEY, CDR2 SVGEGT. The CDR3 has 15 amino acids. The V and J ends lost 5 bases and 5 bases, in that order; junction bases with no gene match: 6. The CDR3 reads CASSPTGTGNEKLFF. CDR3 nucleotide sequence: TGTGCCAGCAGTCCAACCGGGACAGGGAATGAAAAACTGTTTTTT.

Many counts were recorded for this clonotype. The chain links TRBV12-3 or TRBV12-4 to TRBJ2-1, with D hard to call. CDR3 length equals 11 residues. V was shortened by 5 bases and J by 15 bases, with 14 bases between the two germline ends. Written as DNA, the CDR3 is TGTGCCAGCAGTCTCGTAGAGACTCTGTTCTTC. Its translation is CASSLVETLFF.

In this sample, this clonotype turned up many times. The J gene is TRBJ2-2, the V gene TRBV18, with a possible D match to TRBD1 (6 bases). The CDR3 extends over 14 amino acids. Germline CDR1 reads KGHSH; CDR2 reads LQKENI. Trimming pared 2 bases from V and 7 bases from J, leaving 11 bases between. CDR3 nucleotides: TGTGCCAGCTCACCAGGTACAGGGCGCGGGGAGCTGTTTTTT. Translation gives CASSPGTGRGELFF.